Following are 15 T cell receptor beta chains from one sample sequenced in a study of T cells after yellow fever vaccination. TCRdb re-called the 5' RACE reads with MiXCR, one entry per CDR3 protein. The table records about 320,000 distinct CDR3 sequences, over 8.5% of them present only once. Material: CD4+ T cells sorted from PBMCs, obtained 45 days after the yellow fever booster vaccination. These receptors were collected from a man between 18 and 29 years old who received the YFV17D yellow fever vaccine.

The rearrangement uses TRBV24-1 and TRBJ1-4, with unresolved D. The CDR3 runs 9 residues. In germline, CDR1 is KGHDR, CDR2 SFDVKD. The CDR3 DNA is TGTGCAACTAATGAAAAACTGTTTTTT. Residues: CATNEKLFF.

This clonotype came up a few times. The chain uses TRBV7-2 and TRBJ2-3; TRBD2 aligns across 8 bases. V gave up 1 base and J gave up 1 base; unmatched junction bases: 1. CDR3 length equals 15 residues. Germline assignment: CDR1 SGHTA and CDR2 FQGNSA. Here the CDR3 DNA reads TGTGCCAGCAGCTTAGTACTAGCGGGCACAGATACGCAGTATTTT. Protein sequence: CASSLVLAGTDTQYF.

The table lists this clonotype with a few counts. The genes are TRBV5-4 and TRBJ1-1; the match to TRBD1 covers 10 bases. After removal of 4 bases from V and 7 bases from J, the junction contained 13 bases not matched to a gene. Germline CDR1 and CDR2: SGHNT and YYREEE (reference sequence). The CDR3 is 16 residues long. CDR3 in amino acids: CASSKDRGNLGHEAFF. DNA for the CDR3: TGTGCCAGCAGCAAGGACAGGGGGAATTTAGGACATGAAGCTTTCTTT.

V and J are TRBV6-1 and TRBJ1-3; unclear D gene. The CDR3 consists of 18 residues. Germline V gene lookup returns CDR1 MNHNS and CDR2 SASEGT. V shed 2 bases and J shed 4 bases, with 21 bases lying between them. CDR3 nucleotide sequence: TGTGCCAGCAGTGAAATTTCTTTCGTGATTTCGCCGGGAAACACCATATATTTT. Translating it yields CASSEISFVISPGNTIYF.

V usage is TRBV5-5 and J usage is TRBJ2-7; weak D call: TRBD1 (5 bases). Germline values: CDR1 SGHKS, CDR2 YYEKEE (reference sequence). This CDR3 spans 13 amino acids. Trimming left V 2 bases short and J 5 bases short, with 11 bases between. The CDR3 here is CASSLFGANEQYV. The CDR3 region has the DNA TGTGCCAGCAGCTTATTTGGGGCCAACGAGCAGTACGTC.

This clonotype occurred a few times. This chain joins TRBV18 and TRBJ2-3; D perhaps matches TRBD2 (5 bases). The CDR3 is made up of 13 amino acids. With 4 bases removed from V and 5 bases from J, the gap between germline ends came to 10 bases. CDR1 and CDR2 (germline): KGHSH, LQKENI. CDR3 loop: CASSQLGEDTQYF. CDR3 DNA sequence: TGTGCCAGCTCACAACTGGGAGAAGATACGCAGTATTTT.

The V gene is TRBV7-9, the J gene TRBJ2-3; no firm D call. CDR1 SEHNR and CDR2 FQNEAQ come from the germline V gene (reference sequence). CDR3 length equals 13 residues. The V and J ends lost 5 bases and 4 bases respectively, with 10 bases between them. The CDR3 DNA sequence: TGTGCCAGCAGCCCCCGGTTACCAGATACGCAGTATTTT. This translates into CASSPRLPDTQYF.

The chain joins TRBV12-3 or TRBV12-4 to TRBJ1-1; D not resolved. Trimming left V 2 bases short and J 4 bases short, with 11 bases between. This CDR3 comprises 14 residues. For the CDR3, the DNA is TGTGCCAGCAGTTTATTTGAGAAAGGCACTGAAGCTTTCTTT. It encodes CASSLFEKGTEAFF.

This clonotype has a count of ten or more. The V and J genes are TRBV11-1 and TRBJ2-7, with D possibly TRBD1 on 7 matching bases. V was pared by 5 bases and J by 4 bases, with 18 bases between. This CDR3 has 15 amino acids. Germline CDR1 SGHAT, CDR2 FQDESV (reference sequence). The CDR3: CASSLYSGGKYEQYF. CDR3 nucleotides: TGTGCCAGCAGCCTCTACTCAGGGGGGAAGTACGAGCAGTACTTC.

CDR3 nucleotides: TGCAGTGCTAGAGGTGACAGGGACATTCAGTACTTC. Its translation: CSARGDRDIQYF. The chain uses TRBV20-1 and TRBJ2-4; 7 positions match TRBD1. Germline V gene sequence: CDR1 DFQATT, CDR2 SNEGSKA (reference sequence). CDR3 length equals 12 residues. The V gene end was trimmed by 1 base and the J gene end by 8 bases; junction bases not matched to a gene: 2.

Ten or more counts support this clonotype. This chain uses TRBV7-2 with TRBJ1-1; 7 bases map to TRBD1. Looked up from germline, CDR1 is SGHTA and CDR2 is FQGNSA. The V segment lost 3 bases and the J segment 4 bases; nucleotides outside the gene matches: 2. CDR3 length equals 13 residues. The CDR3 bases are TGTGCCAGCAGCTTTCGACAGGGCACTGAAGCTTTCTTT. Translated: CASSFRQGTEAFF.

This clonotype was seen more than once but under ten times. The chain joins TRBV10-1 to TRBJ2-3, with unresolved D. V lost 8 bases and J 2 bases, leaving 8 bases between the germline ends. This CDR3 has 12 amino acids. Germline values: CDR1 WNHNN, CDR2 SYGVQD (reference sequence). CDR3 sequence: CASAANTDTQYF. CDR3 DNA: TGCGCCAGCGCCGCTAACACAGATACGCAGTATTTT.

This clonotype was found a few times. The chain links TRBV19 to TRBJ1-2, with D maybe TRBD1 (6 bases). Germline CDR1 is LNHDA and CDR2 is SQIVND (reference sequence). This CDR3 spans 12 amino acids. Trimming removed 9 bases from V and 5 bases from J, with 13 bases in between. The CDR3 is CASRQATYGYTF. The DNA for the CDR3 is TGTGCCAGCAGACAGGCAACGTATGGCTACACCTTC.

The table lists this clonotype with many counts. The gene calls are TRBV7-2 and TRBJ2-5; D may be TRBD1 or TRBD2 (6 bases each). V lost 3 bases, J lost 2 bases, and 16 bases lay in between. Germline values: CDR1 SGHTA, CDR2 FQGNSA. This CDR3 has 16 amino acids. Here the CDR3 DNA reads TGTGCCAGCAGCTTTAATGGGGGGCGGAAACAAGAGACCCAGTACTTC. Protein product: CASSFNGGRKQETQYF.

In this sample, this clonotype turned up a few times. The rearrangement uses TRBV9 and TRBJ2-1, with a weak D call TRBD2 (5 bases). The CDR3 contains 17 residues. With 8 bases removed from V and 2 bases from J, the gap between germline ends came to 23 bases. Looked up from germline, CDR1 is SGDLS and CDR2 is YYNGEE. The CDR3 DNA follows: TGTGCCAGTAGTCTATCTAGCTTCCCCTCTCCCTACAATGAGCAGTTCTTC. It specifies CASSLSSFPSPYNEQFF. The variable domain in full, with the rest retrieved from reference TRBV9 and TRBJ2-1, is DSGVTQTPKHLITATGQRVTLRCSPRSGDLSVYWYQQSLDQGLQFLIQYYNGEERAKGNILERFSAQQFPDLHSELNLSSLELGDSALYFCASSLSSFPSPYNEQFFGPGTRLTVL.